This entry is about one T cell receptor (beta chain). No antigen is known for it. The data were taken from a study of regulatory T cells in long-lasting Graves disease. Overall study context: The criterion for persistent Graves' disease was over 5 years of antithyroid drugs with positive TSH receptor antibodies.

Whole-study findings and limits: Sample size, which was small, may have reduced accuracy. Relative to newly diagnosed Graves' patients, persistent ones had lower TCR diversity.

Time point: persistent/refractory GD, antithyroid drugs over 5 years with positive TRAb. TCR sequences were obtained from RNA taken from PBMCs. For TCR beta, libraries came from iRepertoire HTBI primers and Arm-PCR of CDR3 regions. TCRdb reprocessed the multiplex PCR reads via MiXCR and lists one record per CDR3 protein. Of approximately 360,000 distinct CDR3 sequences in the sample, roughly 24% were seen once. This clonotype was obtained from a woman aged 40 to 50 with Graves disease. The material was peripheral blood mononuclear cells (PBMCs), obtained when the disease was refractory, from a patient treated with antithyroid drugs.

The CDR3 DNA follows: TGTGCCAGCAGCGTCACACAGGGGATAGGGGAGACCCAGTACTTC. It encodes CASSVTQGIGETQYF. V is TRBV7-9 and J is TRBJ2-5; 7 bases agree with TRBD1. From germline, CDR1 is SEHNR and CDR2 FQNEAQ (reference sequence). This CDR3 is built from 15 residues. V dropped 5 bases and J dropped 5; count of bases not matched to a gene: 11.